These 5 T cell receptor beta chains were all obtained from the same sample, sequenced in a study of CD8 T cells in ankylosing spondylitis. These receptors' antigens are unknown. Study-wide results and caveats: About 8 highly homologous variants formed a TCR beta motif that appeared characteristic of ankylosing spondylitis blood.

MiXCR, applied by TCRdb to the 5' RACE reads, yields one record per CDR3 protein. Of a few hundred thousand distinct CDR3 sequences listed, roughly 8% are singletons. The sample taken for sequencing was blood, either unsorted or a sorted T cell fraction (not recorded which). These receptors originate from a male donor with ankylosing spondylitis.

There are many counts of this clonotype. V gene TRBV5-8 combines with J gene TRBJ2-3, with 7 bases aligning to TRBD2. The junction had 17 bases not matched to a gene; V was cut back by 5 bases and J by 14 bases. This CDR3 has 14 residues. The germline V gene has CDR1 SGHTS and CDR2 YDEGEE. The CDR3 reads CASRLASGDPRRYF. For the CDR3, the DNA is TGTGCCAGCAGGCTGGCCAGCGGGGACCCTCGGCGGTATTTT.

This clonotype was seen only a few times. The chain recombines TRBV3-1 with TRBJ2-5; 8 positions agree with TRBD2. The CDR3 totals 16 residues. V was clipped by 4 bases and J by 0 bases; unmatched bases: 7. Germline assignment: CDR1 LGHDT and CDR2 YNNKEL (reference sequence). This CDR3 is CASSPRTSTYQETQYF. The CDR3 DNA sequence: TGTGCCAGCAGCCCGAGGACTAGCACGTACCAAGAGACCCAGTACTTC.

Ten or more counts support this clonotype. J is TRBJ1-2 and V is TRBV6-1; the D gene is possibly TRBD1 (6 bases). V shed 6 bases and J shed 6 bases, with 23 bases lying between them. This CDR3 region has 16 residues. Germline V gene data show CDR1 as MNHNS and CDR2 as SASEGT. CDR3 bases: TGTGCCAGCAGGTCGTTCTTAAGGGCAGGGGTGGATGGCTACACCTTC. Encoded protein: CASRSFLRAGVDGYTF.

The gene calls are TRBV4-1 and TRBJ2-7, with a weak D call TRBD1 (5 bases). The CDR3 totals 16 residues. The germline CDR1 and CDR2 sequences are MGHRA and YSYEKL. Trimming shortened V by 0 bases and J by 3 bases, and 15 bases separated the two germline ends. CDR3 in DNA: TGCGCCAGCAGCCAAGATCGGGCCAGGGCGGTCTACGAGCAGTACTTC. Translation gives CASSQDRARAVYEQYF.

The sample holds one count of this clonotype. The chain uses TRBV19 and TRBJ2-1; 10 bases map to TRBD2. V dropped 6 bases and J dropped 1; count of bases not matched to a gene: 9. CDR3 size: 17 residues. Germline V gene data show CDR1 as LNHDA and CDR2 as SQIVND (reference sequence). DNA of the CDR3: TGTGCCAGTAGCGGCCTAGCGGGAGTCCCTTCCTACAATGAGCAGTTCTTC. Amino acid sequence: CASSGLAGVPSYNEQFF.